The entry below gives a single T cell receptor beta chain sequence along with its context. Its specificity is unknown. V gave up 4 bases and J gave up 1 base; unmatched junction bases: 3. The CDR3 loop spans 13 amino acids. Germline assignment: CDR1 DFQATT and CDR2 SNEGSKA (reference sequence). Tregs were sorted as CD4+CD25+CD127-/low cells. Study observations and caveats: Tumor memory CD4+ T cell TCR gene usage was found to cluster with blood and lymph node memory CD4+ cells and with lymph node naive CD4+ cells.

After constant-region reverse-primer amplification, full-length variable regions underwent semi-nested PCR with Nested Universal Primer A. MiXCR was run by TCRdb on the 5' RACE reads, yielding one entry per CDR3 protein. The profile shows roughly 8,500 distinct CDR3 sequences, roughly three fifths of them singletons. This clonotype was sampled from a female donor with breast cancer. The V and J genes are TRBV20-1 and TRBJ1-1, with TRBD1 identical over 7 bases. Input material: Tregs sorted from a lymph node. The CDR3 region is CSAMTGTNTEAFF. CDR3 nucleotide sequence: TGCAGTGCTATGACAGGGACGAACACTGAAGCTTTCTTT.